This is a list of T cell receptor beta chains from one sample in a study of read filtering for tumor transcriptome and immune sequencing. TCRdb re-called the reads through MiXCR, storing one row per CDR3 protein. This sample yields tens of thousands of distinct CDR3 sequences, of which 20% are seen a single time; less than 45% belongs to the top ten. Sequenced sample: a population of CD138-negative cells sorted from bone marrow. The receptor set was obtained from a donor at least 40 years old with multiple myeloma. Both conserved end residues are part of each CDR3. The D gene is left open where the match is weak. A clone size is listed for some rows: how often the clone was seen (once, few, many), or a class if it is expanded.

>medium-sized|TRBJ2-1|TRBV7-6|TRBD2
CASHSAGGGNEQFF
TGTGCCAGCCATAGTGCGGGAGGGGGCAATGAGCAGTTCTTC
>many|TRBJ2-3|TRBV28|.
CASSVGAGSTDTQYF
TGTGCCAGCAGTGTAGGGGCAGGGAGCACAGATACGCAGTATTTT
>many|TRBJ2-7|TRBV30|TRBD2
CAWRRAGGSSYEQYF
TGTGCCTGGAGACGGGCGGGAGGGAGCTCCTACGAGCAGTACTTC
>many|TRBJ2-2|TRBV28|TRBD2
CASSSLGGKNTGELFF
TGTGCCAGCAGCTCTCTGGGGGGGAAGAACACCGGGGAGCTGTTTTTT
>medium-sized|TRBJ2-1|TRBV24-1|TRBD1
CATRSGTGGNEQFF
TGTGCCACCAGATCCGGGACAGGGGGGAATGAGCAGTTCTTC
>many|TRBJ2-7|TRBV6-2/TRBV6-3|TRBD2
CASSSTSGSYEQYF
TGTGCCAGCAGCTCAACTAGCGGGAGCTACGAGCAGTACTTC
>many|TRBJ2-3|TRBV2|.
CARTYAQDLTDTQYF
TGTGCCAGAACGTATGCCCAGGACCTCACAGATACGCAGTATTTT
>many|TRBJ1-1|TRBV21-1|.
CASSKQPGHLQGNTEAFF
TGTGCCAGCAGCAAACAACCGGGACACCTCCAGGGGAACACTGAAGCTTTCTTT
>many|TRBJ2-5|TRBV6-5|.
CASSYVGLSGETQYF
TGTGCCAGCAGTTACGTCGGGCTCTCCGGGGAGACCCAGTACTTC
>many|TRBJ1-1|TRBV7-6|.
CASSPGAGPNTEAFF
TGTGCCAGCAGCCCCGGCGCGGGACCGAACACTGAAGCTTTCTTT
>few|TRBJ1-3|TRBV9|.
CASSVGGAGNTIYF
TGTGCCAGCAGCGTAGGGGGGGCTGGAAACACCATATATTTT
>many|TRBJ1-5|TRBV29-1|TRBD1
CSVIAGTGREQPQHF
TGCAGCGTCATCGCCGGGACAGGGAGGGAACAGCCCCAGCATTTT
>many|TRBJ2-1|TRBV29-1|TRBD2
CSVFTTSGHEQFF
TGCAGCGTCTTCACGACTAGCGGCCATGAGCAGTTCTTC
>many|TRBJ2-5|TRBV7-9|.
CASSPHKGHQETQYF
TGTGCCAGCAGCCCCCACAAGGGTCACCAAGAGACCCAGTACTTC
>.|TRBJ2-5|TRBV5-1|.
CASSPGGIGVGETQYF
TGCGCCAGCAGCCCGGGGGGCATTGGTGTTGGAGAGACCCAGTACTTC
>.|TRBJ2-1|TRBV20-1|.
CCARSGSSYNEQFF
TGCTGTGCTAGATCTGGTAGCTCCTACAATGAGCAGTTTTTC
>medium-sized|TRBJ2-1|TRBV28|.
CASSGGWGNNEQFF
TGTGCCAGCTCTGGGGGGTGGGGAAACAATGAGCAGTTCTTC
>many|TRBJ2-1|TRBV5-1|TRBD1
CASSLGQGGYNEQFF
TGCGCCAGCAGCTTGGGACAGGGGGGCTACAATGAGCAGTTCTTC
>many|TRBJ1-1|TRBV19|TRBD1
CASSPRTGGMNTEAFF
TGTGCCAGTAGTCCGCGGACAGGAGGAATGAACACTGAAGCTTTCTTT
>.|TRBJ2-1|TRBV23-1|TRBD1
CASSQPWDRDCNERFF
TGCGCCAGCAGTCAACCATGGGACAGGGACTGCAATGAGCGGTTCTTC
>few|TRBJ2-3|TRBV2|.
CASNVADTQYF
TGTGCCAGCAACGTAGCAGATACGCAGTATTTT
>many|TRBJ2-7|TRBV5-1|.
CASSWTGPTGEQYF
TGCGCCAGCAGCTGGACCGGCCCGACCGGCGAGCAGTACTTC
>many|TRBJ1-2|TRBV28|.
CASSPGDSGTTAYTF
TGTGCCAGCAGTCCCGGCGACTCCGGGACAACTGCATACACCTTC
>many|TRBJ2-1|TRBV28|TRBD2
CASRSLAAIHHEQFF
TGTGCCAGCAGGTCCCTAGCGGCAATACACCATGAGCAGTTCTTC
>many|TRBJ2-1|TRBV27|TRBD2
CASRKPGTSGYNEQFF
TGTGCCAGCAGAAAACCCGGGACTAGCGGGTACAATGAGCAGTTCTTC
>.|TRBJ2-3|TRBV20-1|TRBD2
CSARAVQRETSDTQYF
TGCAGTGCTAGAGCGGTCCAGCGGGAGACTTCAGATACGCAGTATTTT
>.|TRBJ1-2|TRBV29-1|.
CSVEWRGYGYTF
TGCAGCGTTGAGTGGCGTGGCTATGGCTACACCTTC
>.|TRBJ2-3|TRBV9|.
CASIVDGLPGATDTQYF
TGCGCCAGCATCGTAGATGGACTACCGGGAGCCACAGATACGCAGTATTTT
>.|TRBJ1-1|TRBV7-9|TRBD1
CASGLQGTNTEAFF
TGTGCCAGCGGCTTACAGGGGACGAACACTGAAGCTTTCTTT
>.|TRBJ2-2|TRBV19|TRBD1
CASSTGQRAGELFF
TGTGCCAGTAGTACGGGACAGAGGGCCGGGGAGCTGTTTTTT
>.|TRBJ2-1|TRBV29-1|TRBD2
CSVETGTSGIEQFF
TGCAGCGTTGAAACGGGGACTAGCGGGATTGAGCAGTTCTTC
>many|TRBJ1-1|TRBV29-1|.
CSVEGVAGKAFF
TGCAGCGTTGAAGGCGTTGCAGGGAAAGCTTTCTTT
>many|TRBJ2-1|TRBV2|TRBD2
CASSAGGSYNEQFF
TGTGCCAGCAGTGCGGGGGGCTCCTACAATGAGCAGTTCTTC
>.|TRBJ1-4|TRBV30|TRBD1
CAWSQGVANEKLFF
TGTGCCTGGAGCCAGGGGGTCGCTAATGAAAAACTGTTTTTT
>many|TRBJ1-1|TRBV5-1|.
CASSLDSGSTEAFF
TGCGCCAGCAGCTTGGATTCGGGTAGCACTGAAGCTTTCTTT
>many|TRBJ2-1|TRBV5-6|TRBD2
CASSLGSSGRAYNEQFF
TGTGCCAGCAGCTTGGGATCTAGCGGGAGGGCCTACAATGAGCAGTTCTTC
>many|TRBJ2-1|TRBV7-9|TRBD2
CASSLVGLAVNEQFF
TGTGCCAGCAGCTTAGTGGGACTAGCGGTCAATGAGCAGTTCTTC
>many|TRBJ1-1|TRBV5-1|.
CASSEGQSNTEAFF
TGCGCCAGCAGCGAAGGACAGTCTAACACTGAAGCTTTCTTT
>many|TRBJ2-1|TRBV2|TRBD1
CASSEARTGAQFF
TGTGCCAGCAGTGAAGCCAGGACAGGAGCCCAGTTCTTC
>.|TRBJ2-1|TRBV12-3/TRBV12-4|.
CASSLRSLGNEQFF
TGTGCCAGCAGTTTAAGGTCCCTTGGGAATGAGCAGTTCTTC
>many|TRBJ2-2|TRBV25-1|TRBD2
CASSEFGSGRFAGELFF
TGTGCCAGCAGTGAATTCGGAAGCGGGAGGTTCGCGGGGGAGCTGTTTTTT
>many|TRBJ2-6|TRBV28|.
CASSPSDGRANVLTF
TGTGCCAGCAGTCCCTCGGACGGGAGGGCCAACGTCCTGACTTTC
>many|TRBJ2-1|TRBV19|.
CASSPPRGNEQFF
TGTGCCAGTAGTCCTCCGCGCGGCAATGAGCAGTTCTTC
>many|TRBJ2-5|TRBV20-1|.
CSARTTQETQYF
TGCAGTGCTAGGACTACACAAGAGACCCAGTACTTC